This T cell receptor (beta chain) was documented in a study of cytotoxic CD8 clonotypes in ibrutinib-treated CLL. Study background: Across the patients, some eleven were relapsed/refractory, about 14 treatment-naive and under 18 IGHV unmutated.

The V end lost 4 bases, the J end lost 1 base, and 16 bases lay between the germline ends. The CDR3 is 16 amino acids. CDR1 is SGHNT and CDR2 is YYREEE in the germline V gene (reference sequence). TCRdb's copy holds only in-frame clones and misses some; the assay was immunoSEQ multiplex PCR. In the table there are over 120,000 clones, about four fifths of which are singletons. This clone turned up a few times. The chain recombines TRBV5-4 with TRBJ2-3; D tentatively fits TRBD1 or TRBD2 (6 bases each). This sample comprised PBMCs, obtained after 12 months of ibrutinib treatment. This TCR was sampled from a human donor with chronic lymphocytic leukemia. This CDR3 reads CASSLRGRGRTDTQYF. CDR3 nucleotide sequence: TGTGCCAGCAGCCTCCGGGGGCGGGGACGCACAGATACGCAGTATTTT.